This T cell receptor (beta chain) derives from a study of cytomegalovirus exposure and HLA in healthy donors. The CDR3 loop spans 15 amino acids. Germline V lookup: CDR1 KGHSH, CDR2 LQKENI. Trimming took 0 bases from V and 7 from J, leaving 12 bases between them. Amplification used 60 Vbeta primers and 13 Jbeta primers. The method was immunoSEQ multiplex PCR; TCRdb's version includes in-frame clones alone and lacks a portion of them. The repertoire holds 140,000 to 150,000 clones, with about three quarters as singletons. The V and J genes are TRBV18 and TRBJ1-4; D remains ambiguous. The TCR was taken from a man between 40 and 49 years old in good health and CMV-seropositive. Sequenced: PBMCs. The CDR3 reads CASSPPGRTGEKLFF. In DNA form, the CDR3 reads TGTGCCAGCTCACCACCAGGGAGGACGGGTGAAAAACTGTTTTTT.